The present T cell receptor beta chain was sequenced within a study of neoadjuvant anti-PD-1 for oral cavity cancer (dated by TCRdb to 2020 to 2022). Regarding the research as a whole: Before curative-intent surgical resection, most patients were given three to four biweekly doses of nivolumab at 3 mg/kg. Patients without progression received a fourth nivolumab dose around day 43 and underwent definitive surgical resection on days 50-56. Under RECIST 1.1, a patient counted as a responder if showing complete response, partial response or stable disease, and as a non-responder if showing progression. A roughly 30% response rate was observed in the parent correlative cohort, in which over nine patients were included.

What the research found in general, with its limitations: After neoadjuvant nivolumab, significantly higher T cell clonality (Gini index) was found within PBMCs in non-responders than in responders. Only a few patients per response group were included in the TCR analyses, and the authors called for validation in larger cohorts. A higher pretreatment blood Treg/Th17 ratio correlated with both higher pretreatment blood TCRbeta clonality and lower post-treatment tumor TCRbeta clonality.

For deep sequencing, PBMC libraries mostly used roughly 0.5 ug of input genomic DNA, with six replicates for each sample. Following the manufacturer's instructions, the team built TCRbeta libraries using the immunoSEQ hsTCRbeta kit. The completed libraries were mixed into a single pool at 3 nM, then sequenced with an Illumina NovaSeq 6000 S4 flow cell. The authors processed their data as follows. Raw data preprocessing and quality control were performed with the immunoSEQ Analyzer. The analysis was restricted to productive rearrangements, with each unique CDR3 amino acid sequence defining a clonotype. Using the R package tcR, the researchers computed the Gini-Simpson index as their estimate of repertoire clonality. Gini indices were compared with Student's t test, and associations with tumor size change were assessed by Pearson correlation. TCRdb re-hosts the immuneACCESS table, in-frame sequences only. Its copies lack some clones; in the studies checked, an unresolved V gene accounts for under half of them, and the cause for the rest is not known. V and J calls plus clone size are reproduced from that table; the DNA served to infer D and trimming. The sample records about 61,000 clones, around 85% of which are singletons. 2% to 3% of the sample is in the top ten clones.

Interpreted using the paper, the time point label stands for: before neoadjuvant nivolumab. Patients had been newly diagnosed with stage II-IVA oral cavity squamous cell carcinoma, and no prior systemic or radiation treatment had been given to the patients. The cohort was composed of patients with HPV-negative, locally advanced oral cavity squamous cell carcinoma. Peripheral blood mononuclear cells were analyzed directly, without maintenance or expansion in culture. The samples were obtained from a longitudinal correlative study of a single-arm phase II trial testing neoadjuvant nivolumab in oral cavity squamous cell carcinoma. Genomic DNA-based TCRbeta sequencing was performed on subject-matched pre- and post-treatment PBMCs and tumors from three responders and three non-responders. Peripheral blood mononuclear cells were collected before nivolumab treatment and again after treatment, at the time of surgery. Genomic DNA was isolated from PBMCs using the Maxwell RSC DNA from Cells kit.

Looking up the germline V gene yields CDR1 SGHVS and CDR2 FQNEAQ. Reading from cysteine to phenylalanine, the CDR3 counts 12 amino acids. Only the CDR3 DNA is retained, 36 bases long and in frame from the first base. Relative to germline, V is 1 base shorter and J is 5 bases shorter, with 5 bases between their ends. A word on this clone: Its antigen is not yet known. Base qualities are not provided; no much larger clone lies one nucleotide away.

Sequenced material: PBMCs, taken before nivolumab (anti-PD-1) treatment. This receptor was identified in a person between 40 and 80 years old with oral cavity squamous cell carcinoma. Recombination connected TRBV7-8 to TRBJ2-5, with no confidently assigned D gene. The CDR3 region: CASSLVEETQYF. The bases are TGTGCCAGCAGCTTAGTAGAGGAGACCCAGTACTTC.